The 30 T cell receptor beta chains reported below all come from one sample, sequenced in a study of CD8 T cells in Susac syndrome. Random-hexamer reverse transcription was applied to about 0.45 to 1 ug RNA. One entry per CDR3 protein, called by TCRdb with MiXCR from the immunoSEQ multiplex PCR reads. There are some 120,000 distinct CDR3 sequences in the sample; about 95% occur only once, and 0.095% to 0.15% lies in the top ten. Sequenced: CD4+ T cells from PBMCs. Source of these receptors: a human donor with multiple sclerosis.

The V and J genes are TRBV5-1 and TRBJ2-5; TRBD1 agrees at 8 bases. The CDR3 is 16 amino acids. Trimming removed 0 bases from V and 1 base from J; junction bases left unmatched: 5. Germline-derived CDR1 and CDR2 are SGHRS and YFSETQ. The CDR3 bases are TGCGCCAGCAGCTTGGCCCCAGGACAGGGCCAAGAGACCCAGTACTTC. It specifies CASSLAPGQGQETQYF.

The chain employs TRBV12-3 or TRBV12-4 and TRBJ2-3, with a tentative D call TRBD2 (5 bases). V lost 6 bases, J lost 11 bases, and 18 bases lay in between. This CDR3 has 13 amino acids. As DNA, the CDR3 is TGTGCCAGCAGATCTGACGGGATTTCGGGGCAGTATTTT. It yields the protein CASRSDGISGQYF.

The V call is TRBV5-4, the J call TRBJ1-1; D is ambiguous. Per germline, CDR1 SGHNT and CDR2 YYREEE (reference sequence). The CDR3 sequence is 17 residues long. V lost 2 bases and J lost 1, with 18 bases in between. Written as DNA, the CDR3 is TGTGCCAGCAGCTTTTTAGCAGGCCAACGCCCGAACACTGAAGCTTTCTTT. It yields the protein CASSFLAGQRPNTEAFF. Full variable domain (outside the CDR3, taken from reference TRBV5-4 and TRBJ1-1): ETGVTQSPTHLIKTRGQQVTLRCSSQSGHNTVSWYQQALGQGPQFIFQYYREEENGRGNFPPRFSGLQFPNYSSELNVNALELDDSALYLCASSFLAGQRPNTEAFFGQGTRLTVV.

The CDR3: CASSQETGYQPQHF. Written as DNA, the CDR3 is TGTGCCAGCAGCCAAGAAACAGGGTATCAGCCCCAGCATTTT. This chain joins TRBV4-2 and TRBJ1-5, with D perhaps TRBD1 (6 bases). The CDR3 sequence is 14 residues long. Per the germline V gene, CDR1 is LGHNA and CDR2 is YNFKEQ. With 0 bases removed from V and 5 bases from J, the gap between germline ends came to 8 bases.

The chain couples TRBV30 to TRBJ1-2; 8 bases match TRBD1. J was trimmed by 8 bases and V by 5 bases; bases with no gene match: 7. CDR1 is GTSNPN, CDR2 SVGIG, per germline (reference sequence). The CDR3 runs to 12 residues. CDR3 DNA sequence: TGTGCCTGGGGACAGGGAATACGGGGCTACACCTTC. This translates into CAWGQGIRGYTF.

The chain is built from TRBV20-1 and TRBJ2-7; weak D call: TRBD2 (5 bases). The CDR3 contains 13 residues. Trimming cost V 2 bases and J 2 bases, with 10 bases left between them. Looked up from germline, CDR1 is DFQATT and CDR2 is SNEGSKA (reference sequence). The DNA of the CDR3 is TGCAGTGCTAGAACGAGCGGAACCTACGAGCAGTACTTC. It is translated as CSARTSGTYEQYF.

The gene calls are TRBV2 and TRBJ2-5; 10 nucleotides align to TRBD1. From germline, CDR1 is SNHLY and CDR2 FYNNEI. V gave up 8 bases and J gave up 5 bases; unmatched junction bases: 8. The CDR3 is 14 amino acids. The CDR3 DNA reads as TGTGCCAGCGCCGGGACAGGGGTCCCCGAGACCCAGTACTTC. Translating it yields CASAGTGVPETQYF.

V gene TRBV24-1 combines with J gene TRBJ1-1; a possible D gene is TRBD1 (6 bases). This CDR3 has 14 amino acids. Germline CDR1 reads KGHDR; CDR2 reads SFDVKD. Trimming took 4 bases from V and 6 from J, leaving 14 bases between them. CDR3 sequence (DNA): TGTGCCACCAGTGAACTTCTTCAGGGGCCTGAAGCTTTCTTT. Its translation is CATSELLQGPEAFF.

This chain joins TRBV18 and TRBJ1-6; 9 bases line up with TRBD1. The V gene's germline CDR1 is KGHSH and CDR2 LQKENI. Unmatched junction bases numbered 6, after V lost 5 bases and J lost 7 bases. The CDR3 extends over 15 amino acids. Here the CDR3 reads CASSVTGTGNSPLHF. The DNA of the CDR3 is TGTGCCAGCTCAGTCACCGGGACAGGGAATTCACCCCTCCACTTT.

This chain connects TRBV10-3 to TRBJ2-3, with D unresolved. The germline gives CDR1 ENHRY, CDR2 SYGVKD. Trimming pared 6 bases from V and 0 bases from J, leaving 13 bases between. The CDR3 length is 15 residues. The CDR3 bases are TGTGCCATCAGGGCCGACTGGTCCAGCACAGATACGCAGTATTTT. This translates into CAIRADWSSTDTQYF.

The J gene is TRBJ2-5, the V gene TRBV6-2 or TRBV6-3, with a weak D call TRBD2 (5 bases). CDR3 length equals 13 residues. CDR1 and CDR2 (germline): MNHEY, SVGEGT. The V gene lost 5 bases and the J gene lost 5 bases, with 12 bases spanning the gap. CDR3: CASSRDRHETQYF. CDR3 nucleotide sequence: TGTGCCAGCAGTCGGGATCGTCACGAGACCCAGTACTTC.

CDR3 protein: CASSSDGIQYF. DNA of the CDR3: TGTGCCAGCAGCTCCGACGGCATTCAGTACTTC. The gene calls are TRBV7-9 and TRBJ2-4; D not certain. Germline loops: CDR1 SEHNR, CDR2 FQNEAQ (reference sequence). The CDR3 has 11 residues. V lost 4 bases and J 9 bases, leaving 7 bases between the germline ends.

The chain employs TRBV29-1 and TRBJ1-2, with TRBD1 identical over 7 bases. The V gene's germline CDR1 is SQVTM and CDR2 ANQGSEA. V lost 4 bases to trimming and J lost 5 bases; unmatched junction nucleotides: 7. The CDR3 has 13 amino acids. CDR3 DNA sequence: TGCAGCGTTGGAGGCGGACAGGTTTATGGCTACACCTTC. Residues: CSVGGGQVYGYTF. The variable domain in full, completed from reference TRBV29-1 and TRBJ1-2, reads SAVISQKPSRDICQRGTSLTIQCQVDSQVTMMFWYRQQPGQSLTLIATANQGSEATYESGFVIDKFPISRPNLTFSTLTVSNMSPEDSSIYLCSVGGGQVYGYTFGSGTRLTVV.

The chain links TRBV6-2 or TRBV6-3 to TRBJ2-7, with D possibly TRBD1 on 6 matching bases. CDR3 length equals 15 residues. The V gene's germline CDR1 is MNHEY and CDR2 SVGEGT. V lost 2 bases and J 3 bases, leaving 14 bases between the germline ends. The CDR3 loop is CASSYVAGDFYEQYF. The CDR3 bases are TGTGCCAGCAGTTACGTGGCAGGGGATTTCTACGAGCAGTACTTC.

This rearrangement joins TRBV6-6 to TRBJ1-1; perhaps TRBD1 as D (6 bases). The germline V gene has CDR1 MNHNY and CDR2 SVGAGI (reference sequence). Trimming pared 8 bases from V and 2 bases from J, leaving 15 bases between. This CDR3 has 14 amino acids. The CDR3 here is CASADPRGNTEAFF. As DNA, the CDR3 is TGTGCCAGCGCTGATCCCAGGGGTAACACTGAAGCTTTCTTT.

V is TRBV19 and J is TRBJ2-1, with D possibly matching TRBD2 (7 bases). CDR1 and CDR2 (germline): LNHDA, SQIVND (reference sequence). There are 14 residues in the CDR3. V gave up 4 bases and J gave up 14 bases, with 21 bases separating them. The chain's CDR3 is CASSTFTKGGGEFF. The CDR3 DNA is TGTGCCAGTAGTACCTTTACGAAGGGAGGGGGAGAGTTCTTC. The entire variable domain, with the rest obtained from reference TRBV19 and TRBJ2-1, is as follows: DGGITQSPKYLFRKEGQNVTLSCEQNLNHDAMYWYRQDPGQGLRLIYYSQIVNDFQKGDIAEGYSVSREKKESFPLTVTSAQKNPTAFYLCASSTFTKGGGEFFGPGTRLTVL.

The chain joins TRBV6-2 or TRBV6-3 to TRBJ2-3; TRBD2 might be the D (7 bases). Germline assignment: CDR1 MNHEY and CDR2 SVGEGT. The V and J ends lost 7 bases and 2 bases respectively, with 19 bases between them. The CDR3 has 16 amino acids. CDR3 DNA: TGTGCCAGCACAGGGGCAACTAGCGTCGCCACAGATACGCAGTATTTT. It specifies CASTGATSVATDTQYF.

The CDR3 loop reads CAMGRGARPDTQYF. The CDR3 DNA reads as TGTGCCATGGGACGGGGGGCCAGGCCAGATACGCAGTATTTT. This chain uses TRBV10-3 with TRBJ2-3, with a weak D call TRBD2 (7 bases). Trimming took off 9 bases at V and 4 bases at J, with 17 bases between the two ends. The CDR3 is 14 amino acids. Looked up from germline, CDR1 is ENHRY and CDR2 is SYGVKD.

This chain connects TRBV29-1 to TRBJ1-2; TRBD1 aligns across 8 bases. CDR3 length: 18 residues. V lost 0 bases, J lost 4 bases, and 16 bases stayed unmatched. CDR1 is SQVTM and CDR2 is ANQGSEA in the germline V gene. The CDR3 nucleotides are TGCAGCGTTGAAGAGGAATACCGGGACAGGTCGAACGTCTATGGCTACACCTTC. Its translation is CSVEEEYRDRSNVYGYTF.

The chain combines TRBV12-3 or TRBV12-4 with TRBJ2-5; perhaps TRBD2 as D (6 bases). V was pared by 4 bases and J by 4 bases, with 13 bases between. The CDR3 contains 14 residues. The CDR3 DNA follows: TGTGCCAGCAGTTCCGGTGGAGGGGCAGAGACCCAGTACTTC. This sequence encodes CASSSGGGAETQYF.

This clonotype appeared once. The rearrangement joins TRBV7-2 to TRBJ2-7; D is unresolved. Trimming left V 1 base short and J 2 bases short, with 15 bases between. Germline V gene data show CDR1 as SGHTA and CDR2 as FQGNSA. This CDR3 is built from 16 residues. CDR3 DNA: TGTGCCAGCAGCTTAGAAGGAACGATTACGGCCTACGAGCAGTACTTC. This sequence encodes CASSLEGTITAYEQYF.

This clonotype was picked up a small number of times. The rearrangement uses TRBV2 and TRBJ1-5; TRBD1 agrees at 7 bases. The germline gives CDR1 SNHLY, CDR2 FYNNEI. Germline trimming cut 5 bases from V and 5 bases from J; bases unmatched to any gene: 6. The CDR3 is 14 residues long. The CDR3 loop is CASSRNRGDQPQHF. The CDR3, as DNA: TGTGCCAGCAGTCGAAACAGGGGCGATCAGCCCCAGCATTTT.

V usage is TRBV3-1 and J usage is TRBJ2-7; no clear D. The CDR3 has 14 amino acids. In germline, CDR1 is LGHDT, CDR2 YNNKEL (reference sequence). V was shortened by 4 bases and J by 0 bases, with 10 bases between the two germline ends. The CDR3 reads CASSRRESSYEQYF. The CDR3 bases are TGTGCCAGCAGCCGGCGAGAGAGCTCCTACGAGCAGTACTTC.

The chain is built from TRBV20-1 and TRBJ1-5, with D perhaps matching TRBD1 (5 bases). Per the germline V gene, CDR1 is DFQATT and CDR2 is SNEGSKA (reference sequence). The CDR3 sequence is 14 residues long. Between the trimmed V and J ends, which lost 5 bases and 0 bases, there was a span of 11 bases. The CDR3: CSARGGNSNQPQHF. The DNA of the CDR3 is TGCAGTGCTCGGGGGGGGAATAGCAATCAGCCCCAGCATTTT.

The chain links TRBV7-2 to TRBJ1-1; 8 nucleotides match TRBD1. The junction had 3 bases not matched to a gene; V was cut back by 5 bases and J by 1 base. CDR1 and CDR2 from the germline V gene are SGHTA and FQGNSA. This CDR3 has 14 amino acids. The CDR3 spells CASSRGTGNTEAFF. The CDR3 nucleotides are TGTGCCAGCAGCCGCGGGACAGGGAACACTGAAGCTTTCTTT.

This clonotype was seen a single time. The V gene is TRBV2, the J gene TRBJ2-5; D is unresolved. In germline, CDR1 is SNHLY, CDR2 FYNNEI. Trimming stripped 6 bases from V and 2 bases from J, with 1 base between. This CDR3 has 10 residues. CDR3 sequence (DNA): TGTGCCAGCAGGCAAGAGACCCAGTACTTC. Translated: CASRQETQYF.

V is TRBV27 and J is TRBJ1-2; 9 bases line up with TRBD1. After removal of 6 bases from V and 4 bases from J, the junction contained 12 bases not matched to a gene. Per the germline V gene, CDR1 is MNHEY and CDR2 is SMNVEV (reference sequence). The CDR3 sequence is 16 residues long. CDR3 in DNA: TGTGCCAGCAGCGTCTCGGCCGGACAGGGGATCTATGGCTACACCTTC. Translation: CASSVSAGQGIYGYTF.

The sample holds one count of this clonotype. This sequence joins TRBV19 and TRBJ2-6; D ambiguous. Trimming took 6 bases from V and 0 from J, leaving 9 bases between them. CDR1 is LNHDA, CDR2 SQIVND, per germline (reference sequence). The CDR3 covers 15 residues. The DNA of the CDR3 is TGTGCCAGTAGCGGGCCTCGCTCTGGGGCCAACGTCCTGACTTTC. It specifies CASSGPRSGANVLTF.

The chain uses TRBV7-8 and TRBJ2-2; no definite D call. The CDR3 is 15 residues long. Germline CDR1 and CDR2: SGHVS and FQNEAQ. The V and J ends lost 1 base and 6 bases respectively, with 12 bases between them. The DNA of the CDR3 is TGTGCCAGCAGCTTAGGAGCAGGCCCTCCCGGGGAGCTGTTTTTT. Translating it yields CASSLGAGPPGELFF.

J is TRBJ2-3 and V is TRBV20-1; 12 nucleotides align to TRBD2. Germline values: CDR1 DFQATT, CDR2 SNEGSKA (reference sequence). This CDR3 has 16 residues. The V segment lost 4 bases and the J segment 5 bases; nucleotides outside the gene matches: 10. The CDR3: CSATLLTSGRGDTQYF. The CDR3 DNA reads TGCAGTGCTACCCTCCTGACTAGCGGGAGAGGAGATACGCAGTATTTT.